This T cell receptor beta chain comes out of a study of T cell repertoires in cytomegalovirus infection. Study details: Evidence of both CMV infection and a matching HLA type came from public TCR beta signatures.

Study-wide results and limits: In two of eight donors, the top clonotype was HLA-C-restricted CMV-specific.

This clonotype was detected many times. The antigen remains unidentified. MiXCR was run by TCRdb on the reads, yielding one entry per CDR3 protein. The data contain about 300,000 distinct CDR3 sequences, about a tenth of them singletons. Trimming took 4 bases from V and 10 from J; bases not matched to a gene: 3. Germline V gives CDR1 MGHDK, CDR2 SYGVNS. This CDR3 comprises 12 residues. The sequenced sample was PBMCs. The V gene is TRBV25-1, the J gene TRBJ1-4; 7 bases fit TRBD1. This TCR came from a human donor in good health (CMV status not recorded). Some clones in this sample may be carry-over from other donors' samples. The CDR3 is CASSVQGGKLFF. The CDR3 DNA reads TGTGCCAGCAGTGTTCAGGGGGGAAAACTGTTTTTT.